The 27 T cell receptor beta chains given below trace back to one sample, sequenced in a study of CD8 T cells in Susac syndrome. When the RNA was reverse transcribed, random hexamers were used with an input of roughly 0.5 to 1 ug. TCRdb re-derived calls from the immunoSEQ multiplex PCR reads in MiXCR, one entry per CDR3 protein. The sample yields fewer than 90,000 distinct CDR3 sequences, about 93% seen once. The sample comprised CD8+ T cells from PBMCs. The receptors here all came from a human donor with Susac syndrome.

This clonotype was found once. The genes are TRBV5-3 and TRBJ2-3; D call uncertain. TRBV5-3 is identified as an open reading frame with a role that is uncertain. The CDR3 is made up of 17 amino acids. V lost 4 bases to trimming and J lost 2 bases, with 20 bases between them. CDR3: CARSLHRRHQHTDTQYF. The CDR3 DNA follows: TGTGCCAGAAGCCTCCATCGAAGACACCAGCACACAGATACGCAGTATTTT.

This clonotype was seen once. The chain recombines TRBV12-3 or TRBV12-4 with TRBJ1-2, with D uncertain. V was cut by 7 bases and J by 2 bases, with 11 bases left in between. The CDR3 is 13 amino acids. The CDR3 DNA reads as TGTGCCAGCACTTTCTCCGGAAACTATGGCTACACCTTC. This codes for CASTFSGNYGYTF.

V is TRBV7-8 and J is TRBJ1-1, with D hard to call. The CDR3 sequence is 14 residues long. Between the trimmed V and J ends, which lost 5 bases and 5 bases, there was a span of 15 bases. The germline V gene encodes CDR1 SGHVS and CDR2 FQNEAQ. The CDR3 loop reads CASSLDPIGTEAFF. The CDR3 region has the DNA TGTGCCAGCAGCCTTGACCCAATTGGGACTGAAGCTTTCTTT.

This chain uses TRBV28 with TRBJ2-6; D is perhaps TRBD2 (6 bases). The CDR3 is made up of 19 amino acids. Germline-derived CDR1 and CDR2 are MDHEN and SYDVKM. The germline V and J ends were trimmed by 5 bases and 0 bases, with 20 bases remaining between them. The CDR3: CASSTFGGSHTSGANVLTF. Here the CDR3 DNA reads TGTGCCAGCAGTACCTTTGGGGGGAGTCATACCTCTGGGGCCAACGTCCTGACTTTC.

The gene calls are TRBV28 and TRBJ1-1; D gene unclear. This CDR3 has 14 amino acids. Germline CDR1 reads MDHEN; CDR2 reads SYDVKM. V gave up 6 bases and J gave up 0 bases, with 11 bases separating them. The CDR3 nucleotides read TGTGCCAGCAGCCTCTTAGGCCTGAACACTGAAGCTTTCTTT. Translation: CASSLLGLNTEAFF.

This clonotype is a singleton in its sample. The gene calls are TRBV9 and TRBJ1-2; no definite D call. The CDR3 loop spans 12 amino acids. The V end was cut by 5 bases, the J end by 3 bases, with 8 bases between. From germline, CDR1 is SGDLS and CDR2 YYNGEE. CDR3 DNA: TGTGCCAGCAGGGACGGGTACTATGGCTACACCTTC. It yields the protein CASRDGYYGYTF.

The rearrangement links TRBV5-1 to TRBJ1-1; 7 positions agree with TRBD1. V lost 4 bases, J lost 0 bases, and 6 bases stayed unmatched. The CDR3 is 15 residues long. From germline, CDR1 is SGHRS and CDR2 YFSETQ. CDR3 residues: CASSPGTEMNTEAFF. CDR3 in DNA: TGCGCCAGCAGCCCAGGGACAGAGATGAACACTGAAGCTTTCTTT.

The table lists this clonotype with a count of one. The rearrangement uses TRBV19 and TRBJ1-1; no definite D call. V was clipped by 2 bases and J by 6 bases, with 10 bases between them. Germline loops: CDR1 LNHDA, CDR2 SQIVND (reference sequence). The CDR3 consists of 13 residues. The CDR3 here is CASSINRNAEAFF. CDR3 DNA: TGTGCCAGTAGTATAAACAGAAACGCTGAAGCTTTCTTT.

The chain has TRBV6-5 and TRBJ1-2, with D possibly matching TRBD1 (5 bases). The CDR3 loop spans 15 amino acids. V was trimmed by 0 bases and J by 4 bases, leaving 12 bases between them. CDR1 is MNHEY, CDR2 SVGAGI, per germline. CDR3 DNA: TGTGCCAGCAGTTACTCAGACAGCAACTTCTATGGCTACACCTTC. Translation gives CASSYSDSNFYGYTF.

V and J are TRBV19 and TRBJ2-7; D is ambiguous. CDR1 is LNHDA, CDR2 SQIVND, per germline (reference sequence). The V end was cut by 3 bases, the J end by 1 base, with 10 bases between. This CDR3 contains 14 residues. Here the CDR3 reads CASSIHGASYEQYF. The CDR3 bases are TGTGCCAGTAGTATTCACGGAGCTTCCTACGAGCAGTACTTC.

CDR3 nucleotides: TGTGCCAGTAGTATAACCCAGGGTCCAACTGGCTACACCTTC. Translated: CASSITQGPTGYTF. The gene calls are TRBV19 and TRBJ1-2; D possibly corresponds to TRBD1 (5 bases). CDR3 size: 14 residues. Per the germline V gene, CDR1 is LNHDA and CDR2 is SQIVND (reference sequence). V shed 2 bases and J shed 7 bases, with 14 bases lying between them.

The chain recombines TRBV4-1 with TRBJ1-1; D is unclear. Germline CDR1 MGHRA, CDR2 YSYEKL. V lost 0 bases to trimming and J lost 2 bases, with 10 bases between them. The CDR3 sequence is 15 residues long. The CDR3 loop is CASSQDPAPNTEAFF. CDR3 DNA sequence: TGCGCCAGCAGCCAAGATCCGGCACCCAACACTGAAGCTTTCTTT.

The rearrangement uses TRBV12-3 or TRBV12-4 and TRBJ2-7; 7 nucleotides match TRBD1. This CDR3 spans 14 amino acids. V lost 6 bases, J lost 1 base, and 6 bases stayed unmatched. DNA for the CDR3: TGTGCCAGCAGCCCACAGGGGCCTTCCTACGAGCAGTACTTC. It codes for CASSPQGPSYEQYF.

The chain couples TRBV20-1 to TRBJ2-3; 10 bases are shared with TRBD2. CDR1 is DFQATT, CDR2 SNEGSKA, per germline (reference sequence). Trimming took 1 base from V and 2 from J; bases not matched to a gene: 12. CDR3 size: 18 residues. In DNA, the CDR3 is TGCAGTGCTAGAGGGGTAGCGGGAGGCTCGGGGGTCACAGATACGCAGTATTTT. It yields the protein CSARGVAGGSGVTDTQYF.

V usage is TRBV4-2 and J usage is TRBJ2-7; TRBD1 is a possible D gene (6 bases). Germline V gives CDR1 LGHNA, CDR2 YNFKEQ. V was shortened by 4 bases and J by 7 bases, with 20 bases between the two germline ends. This CDR3 region has 15 residues. The CDR3, as DNA: TGTGCCAGCAGCCCGAAATCGACAGGTCCCCTGGAGCAGTACTTC. Its translation: CASSPKSTGPLEQYF.

The chain joins TRBV20-1 to TRBJ2-5; 8 bases align to TRBD2. Germline values: CDR1 DFQATT, CDR2 SNEGSKA (reference sequence). J was trimmed by 1 base and V by 3 bases; bases with no gene match: 7. There are 15 residues in the CDR3. This CDR3 is CSARSGREAQETQYF. The CDR3 bases are TGCAGTGCTAGGTCAGGGCGGGAGGCCCAAGAGACCCAGTACTTC.

The rearrangement links TRBV3-1 to TRBJ2-2; 10 positions match TRBD1. The trim removed 3 bases at V and 5 bases at J, leaving 3 bases unmatched. CDR1 is LGHDT and CDR2 is YNNKEL in the germline V gene (reference sequence). The CDR3 length is 15 residues. CDR3 DNA sequence: TGTGCCAGCAGCCATCAGGGACAGGGGACCGGGGAGCTGTTTTTT. As protein: CASSHQGQGTGELFF.

The rearrangement uses TRBV19 and TRBJ2-5, with 10 bases matching TRBD1. After removal of 5 bases from V and 12 bases from J, the junction contained 3 bases not matched to a gene. CDR3 length equals 11 residues. CDR1 and CDR2 from the germline V gene are LNHDA and SQIVND (reference sequence). For the CDR3, the DNA is TGTGCCAGTAGTTCCGGACAGGGGGAGTACTTC. This sequence encodes CASSSGQGEYF. Variable domain in full (rest from reference TRBV19 and TRBJ2-5): DGGITQSPKYLFRKEGQNVTLSCEQNLNHDAMYWYRQDPGQGLRLIYYSQIVNDFQKGDIAEGYSVSREKKESFPLTVTSAQKNPTAFYLCASSSGQGEYFGPGTRLLVL.

J is TRBJ1-4 and V is TRBV30; D ambiguous. CDR1 is GTSNPN, CDR2 SVGIG, per germline (reference sequence). Trimming pared 3 bases from V and 9 bases from J, leaving 8 bases between. This CDR3 has 11 amino acids. The CDR3 region has the DNA TGTGCCTGGAGCTCAGTGAAAAAACTGTTTTTT. Its protein product is CAWSSVKKLFF.

This rearrangement joins TRBV15 to TRBJ2-3, with D uncertain. V gave up 3 bases and J gave up 0 bases, with 16 bases separating them. The CDR3 spans 17 residues. Germline CDR1 and CDR2: LNHNV and YYDKDF (reference sequence). In nucleotides, the CDR3 is TGTGCCACCAGCAGGGAAAACAGAGTTCCTAGCACAGATACGCAGTATTTT. Protein sequence: CATSRENRVPSTDTQYF.

In its sample, this clonotype was seen a few times. This rearrangement joins TRBV4-2 to TRBJ2-3; D uncertain. The V and J ends lost 4 bases and 2 bases respectively, with 10 bases between them. Germline V lookup: CDR1 LGHNA, CDR2 YNFKEQ. There are 14 residues in the CDR3. Here the CDR3 reads CASSPVGATDTQYF. The DNA for the CDR3 is TGTGCCAGCAGCCCCGTTGGAGCCACAGATACGCAGTATTTT.

The chain recombines TRBV7-8 with TRBJ2-1; no reliable D call. Trimming removed 8 bases at V and 10 bases at J, with 15 bases between. The CDR3 has 12 residues. From germline, CDR1 is SGHVS and CDR2 FQNEAQ. The CDR3 DNA reads TGTGCCAGCCGCCAGGAAGTAGAAGAGCAGTTCTTC. This gives the protein CASRQEVEEQFF. Using reference TRBV7-8 and TRBJ2-1 for the parts outside the CDR3, the full variable domain is GAGVSQSPRYKVAKRGQDVALRCDPISGHVSLFWYQQALGQGPEFLTYFQNEAQLDKSGLPSDRFFAERPEGSVSTLKIQRTQQEDSAVYLCASRQEVEEQFFGPGTRLTVL.

The rearrangement links TRBV6-5 to TRBJ1-2; D unclear. Germline loops: CDR1 MNHEY, CDR2 SVGAGI. The CDR3 runs to 13 residues. Trimming left V 3 bases short and J 2 bases short, with 7 bases between. CDR3 sequence: CASSYVQNYGYTF. The CDR3 DNA is TGTGCCAGCAGTTATGTACAGAACTATGGCTACACCTTC.

The chain recombines TRBV5-1 with TRBJ1-1; 8 bases align to TRBD1. Germline loops: CDR1 SGHRS, CDR2 YFSETQ. This CDR3 is 15 amino acids long. The J segment lost 2 bases and the V segment lost 2 bases, leaving 5 bases of the junction unmatched. The CDR3 region has the DNA TGCGCCAGCAGCTTCGCAGGGGGCAAAAACACTGAAGCTTTCTTT. Its translation: CASSFAGGKNTEAFF.

The chain has TRBV7-2 and TRBJ2-7; D is ambiguous. Germline assignment: CDR1 SGHTA and CDR2 FQGNSA. Trimming cost V 1 base and J 0 bases, with 10 bases left between them. This CDR3 comprises 15 residues. CDR3 sequence reads: CASSLGGISSYEQYF. CDR3 bases: TGTGCCAGCAGCTTAGGTGGGATAAGCTCCTACGAGCAGTACTTC.

The rearrangement joins TRBV5-8 to TRBJ2-1; 8 bases map to TRBD2. In germline, CDR1 is SGHTS, CDR2 YDEGEE. The ends lost 4 bases at V and 1 base at J; junction bases unmatched: 10. This CDR3 region has 17 residues. The CDR3 DNA follows: TGTGCCAGCAGCGAAACCACCGGGGGGGGTTCCTACAATGAGCAGTTCTTC. As protein: CASSETTGGGSYNEQFF.

This clonotype was seen a single time. This rearrangement joins TRBV5-1 to TRBJ2-3, with 8 bases that match TRBD2. The germline gives CDR1 SGHRS, CDR2 YFSETQ. Unmatched junction bases numbered 9, after V lost 4 bases and J lost 2 bases. This CDR3 is 16 amino acids long. The CDR3 DNA is TGCGCCAGCAGCCGGGGGGGAGGGACCATCACAGATACGCAGTATTTT. This codes for CASSRGGGTITDTQYF.